This T cell receptor (beta chain) was profiled in a study of cytomegalovirus exposure and HLA in healthy donors. Findings of the study overall: A later analysis linked a missense variant in DCLRE1C to the trimming of TCR beta V and J genes. Some V segments (TRBV6-2 and TRBV6-3 among them) were excluded as indistinguishable.

Trimming pared 3 bases from V and 2 bases from J, leaving 11 bases between. This CDR3 is built from 15 residues. CDR1 is ENHRY, CDR2 SYGVKD, per germline. Amplification used 60 Vbeta primers and 13 Jbeta primers. TCRdb's table, derived via immunoSEQ multiplex PCR, lists solely in-frame clones and lacks some. Among some 40,000 clones listed, approximately 70% were seen once. Regarding this clone: What it binds is not known.

Sequencing was performed on PBMCs. The chain uses TRBV10-3 and TRBJ1-5; the D gene is possibly TRBD1 (5 bases). This TCR came from a man between 40 and 49 years old in good health and CMV-seronegative. CDR3 nucleotide sequence: TGTGCCATCAGTGATGGAGCGGGGGGCAATCAGCCCCAGCATTTT. Encoded protein: CAISDGAGGNQPQHF.